The 18 T cell receptor beta chains below were found in one sample sequenced in a study of blood T cell repertoires in COVID-19. This table comes from immunoSEQ multiplex PCR, and its TCRdb copy is limited to in-frame clones, with some not included. The repertoire holds some 240,000 clones, about four fifths seen once, with roughly 8% in the top ten. The specimen sequenced was peripheral blood. These receptor sequences come from a woman over 75 with COVID-19, enrolled during active disease.

V is TRBV6-5 and J is TRBJ2-1; 7 bases align to TRBD2. The V and J ends lost 6 bases and 9 bases, in that order; junction bases with no gene match: 11. The germline V gene has CDR1 MNHEY and CDR2 SVGAGI. The CDR3 loop spans 14 amino acids. The CDR3 loop is CASSYGGTGGEQFF. The DNA for the CDR3 is TGTGCCAGCAGCTACGGGGGGACGGGTGGTGAGCAGTTCTTC.

In DNA, the CDR3 is TGTGCCTGGAGTCCCCTCGGCTACGAGCAGTACTTC. Translation: CAWSPLGYEQYF. V gene TRBV30 combines with J gene TRBJ2-7, with no clear D. V was trimmed by 2 bases and J by 3 bases, leaving 8 bases between them. Per the germline V gene, CDR1 is GTSNPN and CDR2 is SVGIG (reference sequence). The CDR3 extends over 12 amino acids.

This rearrangement joins TRBV5-1 to TRBJ2-1; D gene ambiguous. Germline CDR1 SGHRS, CDR2 YFSETQ. The V end was cut by 0 bases, the J end by 1 base, with 8 bases between. The CDR3 has 15 amino acids. The CDR3: CASSLVAASYNEQFF. CDR3 sequence (DNA): TGCGCCAGCAGCTTGGTGGCGGCGTCCTACAATGAGCAGTTCTTC.

V gene TRBV3-1 (or the pseudogene TRBV3-2) combines with J gene TRBJ2-5, with 11 bases identical to TRBD2. J was trimmed by 5 bases and V by 2 bases; bases with no gene match: 4. This CDR3 spans 15 amino acids. The germline CDR1 and CDR2 sequences are LGHDT and YNNKEL (reference sequence). CDR3 sequence: CASSQIVAGGETQYF. The CDR3 coding sequence is TGTGCCAGCAGCCAAATTGTAGCGGGAGGGGAGACCCAGTACTTC.

The chain joins TRBV10-3 to TRBJ2-7; TRBD1 matches at 9 bases. Germline assignment: CDR1 ENHRY and CDR2 SYGVKD. The length of the CDR3 is 15 residues. V was pared by 2 bases and J by 2 bases, with 4 bases of the junction left unmatched. The CDR3: CAISEAGQGPYEQYF. The CDR3 DNA reads TGTGCCATCAGTGAGGCGGGACAGGGCCCCTACGAGCAGTACTTC.

The chain has TRBV5-1 and TRBJ1-4; D might be TRBD1 (6 bases). Trimming shortened V by 0 bases and J by 7 bases, and 13 bases separated the two germline ends. The CDR3 spans 15 residues. From germline, CDR1 is SGHRS and CDR2 YFSETQ. The DNA of the CDR3 is TGCGCCAGCAGCTTGGTGGGGGCATTAGGTGAAAAACTGTTTTTT. As protein: CASSLVGALGEKLFF.

The J gene is TRBJ2-7, the V gene TRBV29-1; tentatively, D is TRBD1 (6 bases). CDR3 length equals 13 residues. From germline, CDR1 is SQVTM and CDR2 ANQGSEA. V lost 4 bases, J lost 0 bases, and 10 bases lay in between. The CDR3 sequence is CSVGGQISYEQYF. CDR3 coding DNA: TGCAGCGTTGGAGGACAGATCTCCTACGAGCAGTACTTC.

The chain combines TRBV11-3 with TRBJ1-1; 8 positions agree with TRBD1. V dropped 4 bases and J dropped 3; count of bases not matched to a gene: 7. The CDR3 spans 15 residues. CDR1 and CDR2 (germline): SGHNT, YENEEA. The CDR3 DNA reads as TGTGCCAGCAGCTCGCGGACAGGGAGACACACTGAAGCTTTCTTT. Translation: CASSSRTGRHTEAFF. The full variable domain, in which reference TRBV11-3 and TRBJ1-1 provide the parts outside the CDR3, is EAGVVQSPRYKIIEKKQPVAFWCNPISGHNTLYWYLQNLGQGPELLIRYENEEAVDDSQLPKDRFSAERLKGVDSTLKIQPAELGDSAVYLCASSSRTGRHTEAFFGQGTRLTVV.

The J gene is TRBJ1-1, the V gene TRBV30; possible D gene TRBD1, 6 bases. The V gene's germline CDR1 is GTSNPN and CDR2 SVGIG (reference sequence). V gave up 0 bases and J gave up 1 base, with 12 bases separating them. This CDR3 contains 15 residues. CDR3 nucleotides: TGTGCCTGGAGTGTACAGGGCGACCCGAACACTGAAGCTTTCTTT. Encoded protein: CAWSVQGDPNTEAFF. The entire variable domain, with the rest obtained from reference TRBV30 and TRBJ1-1, is as follows: SQTIHQWPATLVQPVGSPLSLECTVEGTSNPNLYWYRQAAGRGLQLLFYSVGIGQISSEVPQNLSASRPQDRQFILSSKKLLLSDSGFYLCAWSVQGDPNTEAFFGQGTRLTVV.

This clone was counted a few times. The rearrangement links TRBV5-4 to TRBJ1-1, with a tentative D call TRBD1 (5 bases). The length of the CDR3 is 13 residues. The V gene's germline CDR1 is SGHNT and CDR2 YYREEE (reference sequence). V lost 4 bases and J 6 bases, leaving 13 bases between the germline ends. CDR3 in amino acids: CASSPPVGAEAFF. The CDR3 nucleotides read TGTGCCAGCAGCCCCCCCGTAGGGGCTGAAGCTTTCTTT.

V gene TRBV2 combines with J gene TRBJ1-1, with D possibly matching TRBD1 (6 bases). Germline CDR1 reads SNHLY; CDR2 reads FYNNEI. The germline V and J ends were trimmed by 10 bases and 0 bases, with 15 bases remaining between them. There are 14 residues in the CDR3. In nucleotides, the CDR3 is TGTGCCACCAAATACAGGGTCCTGAACACTGAAGCTTTCTTT. Its translation is CATKYRVLNTEAFF.

This chain uses TRBV5-4 with TRBJ2-7; 9 bases line up with TRBD2. The CDR3 is made up of 15 amino acids. V lost 4 bases, J lost 2 bases, and 7 bases stayed unmatched. Germline lookup yields CDR1 SGHNT and CDR2 YYREEE (reference sequence). For the CDR3, the DNA is TGTGCCAGCAGCCCGCGGACTAGCGCAACCTACGAGCAGTACTTC. This translates into CASSPRTSATYEQYF.

The V and J genes are TRBV18 and TRBJ1-2, with 10 bases identical to TRBD1. CDR1 is KGHSH and CDR2 is LQKENI in the germline V gene. The CDR3 totals 13 residues. The V gene end was trimmed by 6 bases and the J gene end by 8 bases; junction bases not matched to a gene: 6. This chain's CDR3 is CASSAGTGAGYTF. The CDR3 nucleotides are TGTGCCAGCTCCGCCGGGACAGGGGCCGGCTACACCTTC.

This clone was seen more than once but under ten times. The rearrangement links TRBV28 to TRBJ2-7, with TRBD1 identical over 8 bases. Germline trimming cut 2 bases from V and 5 bases from J; bases unmatched to any gene: 2. This CDR3 comprises 13 residues. Germline CDR1 MDHEN, CDR2 SYDVKM. CDR3 in DNA: TGTGCCAGCAGTTTACCACAGGGGGACGAGCAGTACTTC. As protein: CASSLPQGDEQYF.

The rearrangement uses TRBV12-3 or TRBV12-4 and TRBJ1-1; 9 nucleotides match TRBD1. Trimming removed 7 bases from V and 4 bases from J; junction bases left unmatched: 4. The length of the CDR3 is 13 residues. CDR3 coding DNA: TGTGCCAGCACTGGGACAGGGACCACTGAAGCTTTCTTT. Amino acid sequence: CASTGTGTTEAFF.

The gene calls are TRBV9 and TRBJ1-2; D is unresolved. The CDR3 contains 17 residues. The germline CDR1 and CDR2 sequences are SGDLS and YYNGEE. Trimming took 0 bases from V and 4 from J, leaving 19 bases between them. CDR3 residues: CASSVGPTGTEAYGYTF. The CDR3 nucleotides are TGTGCCAGCAGCGTAGGTCCCACTGGAACAGAAGCCTATGGCTACACCTTC.

V and J are TRBV29-1 and TRBJ2-1; D is ambiguous. This CDR3 contains 11 residues. Germline CDR1 and CDR2: SQVTM and ANQGSEA. V lost 4 bases, J lost 6 bases, and 7 bases lay in between. The CDR3 loop is CSVVRLNEQFF. DNA for the CDR3: TGCAGCGTTGTCAGGCTCAATGAGCAGTTCTTC.

The V and J genes are TRBV5-1 and TRBJ2-1; D perhaps matches TRBD1 (6 bases). Germline assignment: CDR1 SGHRS and CDR2 YFSETQ. V lost 1 base and J 0 bases, leaving 14 bases between the germline ends. This CDR3 has 17 residues. The CDR3 coding sequence is TGCGCCAGCAGCTTGATCACAGGGACGGCCTCCTACAATGAGCAGTTCTTC. It encodes CASSLITGTASYNEQFF.